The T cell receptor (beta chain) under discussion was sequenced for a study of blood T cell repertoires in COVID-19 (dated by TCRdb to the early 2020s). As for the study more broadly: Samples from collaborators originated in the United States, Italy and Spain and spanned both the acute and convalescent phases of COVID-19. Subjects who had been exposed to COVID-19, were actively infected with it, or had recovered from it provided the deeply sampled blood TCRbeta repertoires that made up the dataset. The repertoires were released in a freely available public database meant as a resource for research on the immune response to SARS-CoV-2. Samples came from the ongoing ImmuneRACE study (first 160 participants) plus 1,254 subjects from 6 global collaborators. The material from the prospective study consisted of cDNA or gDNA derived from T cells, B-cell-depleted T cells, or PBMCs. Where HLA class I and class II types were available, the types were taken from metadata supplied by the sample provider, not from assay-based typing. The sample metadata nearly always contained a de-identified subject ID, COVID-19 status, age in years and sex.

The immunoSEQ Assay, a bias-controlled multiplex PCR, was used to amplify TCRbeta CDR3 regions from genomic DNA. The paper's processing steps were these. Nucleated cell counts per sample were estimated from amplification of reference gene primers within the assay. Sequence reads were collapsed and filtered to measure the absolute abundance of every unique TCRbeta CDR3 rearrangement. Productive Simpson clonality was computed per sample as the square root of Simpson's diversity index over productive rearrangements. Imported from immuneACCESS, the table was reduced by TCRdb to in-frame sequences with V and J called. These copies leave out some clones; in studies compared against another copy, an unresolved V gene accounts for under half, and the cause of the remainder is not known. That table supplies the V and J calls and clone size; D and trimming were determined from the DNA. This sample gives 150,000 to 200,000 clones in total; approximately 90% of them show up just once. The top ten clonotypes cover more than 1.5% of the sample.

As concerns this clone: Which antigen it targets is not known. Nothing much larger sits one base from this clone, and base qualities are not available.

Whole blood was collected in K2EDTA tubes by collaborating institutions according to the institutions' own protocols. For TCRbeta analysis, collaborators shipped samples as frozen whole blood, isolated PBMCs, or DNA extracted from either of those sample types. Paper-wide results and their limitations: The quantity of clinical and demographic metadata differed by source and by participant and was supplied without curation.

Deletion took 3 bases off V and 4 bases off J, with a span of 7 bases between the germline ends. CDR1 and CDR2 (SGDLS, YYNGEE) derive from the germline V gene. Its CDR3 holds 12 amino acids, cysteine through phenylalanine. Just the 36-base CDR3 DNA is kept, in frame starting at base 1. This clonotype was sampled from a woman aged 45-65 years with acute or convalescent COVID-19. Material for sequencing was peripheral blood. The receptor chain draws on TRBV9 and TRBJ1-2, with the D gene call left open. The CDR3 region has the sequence CASSDSFYGYTF. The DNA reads TGTGCCAGCAGCGACAGCTTCTATGGCTACACCTTC.